The 24 T cell receptor beta chains below come from one sample, sequenced in a study of T cells expressing NK-cell markers. TCRdb reprocessed the 5' RACE reads and keeps a single row for each CDR3 protein, giving no DNA. Here the sample table reports about 460,000 distinct CDR3 sequences. The sample was blood T cells: a sorted CD56 or NKG2C T cell subset, CD4+ or CD8+ T cells, or bulk PBMC T cells (not recorded which). Receptors originate from a woman in her fifties or sixties in good health.

The chain links TRBV7-9 to TRBJ2-1; lacking DNA, the TRBD2 call made by TCRdb goes unchecked. In germline, CDR1 is SEHNR, CDR2 FQNEAQ (reference sequence). The CDR3 has 16 residues. The CDR3 sequence: CASRPSGRAFHNEQFF.

The rearrangement joins TRBV7-9 to TRBJ1-4; TCRdb outputs TRBD1, but without DNA this stays unchecked. The germline V gene encodes CDR1 SEHNR and CDR2 FQNEAQ (reference sequence). The CDR3 spans 16 residues. The CDR3 here is CASSLQRTGSNEKLFF.

The genes are TRBV11-2 and TRBJ1-2; TCRdb names TRBD1, which stays unverified in the absence of DNA. Germline V gene sequence: CDR1 SGHAT, CDR2 FQNNGV. This CDR3 comprises 14 residues. The CDR3 here is CASSPPRQGPVYTF.

The rearrangement links TRBV20-1 to TRBJ1-4. In germline, CDR1 is DFQATT, CDR2 SNEGSKA (reference sequence). The CDR3 sequence is 14 residues long. The CDR3 protein is CSARSRVGNEKLFF.

The chain uses TRBV6-5 and TRBJ2-7; no DNA is available, so the TRBD2 call from TCRdb remains unchecked. CDR1 and CDR2 (germline): MNHEY, SVGAGI. The CDR3 contains 16 residues. CDR3 amino acids: CASSFRLAGVTYEQYF.

This chain uses TRBV3-1 with TRBJ1-1; no DNA is available, so the TRBD1 call from TCRdb remains unchecked. This CDR3 is built from 12 residues. The V gene's germline CDR1 is LGHDT and CDR2 YNNKEL (reference sequence). The CDR3: CASSQTGVGAFF.

The CDR3 loop is CASSRDRGAGANVLTF. The genes are TRBV28 and TRBJ2-6; TCRdb gives TRBD1 as the D gene, but with no DNA this cannot be confirmed. The length of the CDR3 is 16 residues. Germline values: CDR1 MDHEN, CDR2 SYDVKM.

This chain joins TRBV7-2 and TRBJ2-7; the D call from TCRdb, TRBD2, cannot be confirmed without DNA. The germline CDR1 and CDR2 sequences are SGHTA and FQGNSA. CDR3 size: 15 residues. CDR3 amino acids: CASSLRRPSSYEQYF.

The J gene is TRBJ2-5, the V gene TRBV15; TCRdb reports TRBD1, a call that lacks DNA to check it against. This CDR3 comprises 11 residues. Germline CDR1 is LNHNV and CDR2 is YYDKDF (reference sequence). The CDR3 loop is CATRRGETQYF.

The V call is TRBV27, the J call TRBJ2-3; without DNA, the TCRdb call of TRBD2 cannot be checked. This CDR3 contains 15 residues. Germline loops: CDR1 MNHEY, CDR2 SMNVEV (reference sequence). The CDR3 region is CASTELAVSTDTQYF.

The V and J genes are TRBV9 and TRBJ2-7. Germline CDR1 and CDR2: SGDLS and YYNGEE. The CDR3 runs to 13 residues. The CDR3 protein is CASSVDPSYEQYF.

The V call is TRBV18, the J call TRBJ2-7; absent DNA, TCRdb's TRBD2 call cannot be checked. The germline gives CDR1 KGHSH, CDR2 LQKENI. The CDR3 runs 15 residues. CDR3 sequence reads: CASSPGLAPTYEQYF.

The rearrangement uses TRBV4-1 and TRBJ2-1; TCRdb calls TRBD2, which cannot be checked without DNA. CDR3 length: 15 amino acids. CDR1 is MGHRA and CDR2 is YSYEKL in the germline V gene. CDR3 sequence: CASSQGAGLGNEQFF.

The V and J genes are TRBV12-3 or TRBV12-4 and TRBJ1-3; without DNA, the TCRdb call of TRBD1 cannot be checked. This CDR3 spans 14 amino acids. CDR3 in amino acids: CASRLTGAGNTIYF.

This CDR3 is CASSDFHSGRGSYNEQFF. This chain links TRBV6-4 with TRBJ2-1; absent DNA, TCRdb's TRBD2 call cannot be checked. Germline CDR1 MRHNA, CDR2 SNTAGT. The CDR3 consists of 18 residues.

V and J are TRBV24-1 and TRBJ2-5; there is no DNA to check the TCRdb D call of TRBD1. Germline values: CDR1 KGHDR, CDR2 SFDVKD. The CDR3 contains 18 residues. Here the CDR3 reads CATSDPRRTGSVGETQYF.

The J gene is TRBJ1-6, the V gene TRBV3-1; TCRdb's D call, TRBD1, is unchecked because there is no DNA. Germline loops: CDR1 LGHDT, CDR2 YNNKEL (reference sequence). This CDR3 is built from 14 residues. This chain's CDR3 is CASSFRGANSPLHF.

The rearrangement uses TRBV5-1 and TRBJ1-1. This CDR3 has 13 amino acids. The germline V gene encodes CDR1 SGHRS and CDR2 YFSETQ. CDR3 amino acids: CASSLAGRAEAFF.

The chain recombines TRBV5-1 with TRBJ2-2; TCRdb reports TRBD1, a call that lacks DNA to check it against. Germline V gives CDR1 SGHRS, CDR2 YFSETQ. CDR3 length: 15 residues. CDR3 loop: CASKETGGAPGELFF.

The rearrangement links TRBV12-3 or TRBV12-4 to TRBJ2-7. This CDR3 contains 14 residues. CDR3 sequence: CASSFSDSSYEQYF.

V gene TRBV10-2 combines with J gene TRBJ2-1. CDR3 length: 11 amino acids. Germline-derived CDR1 and CDR2 are WSHSY and SAAADI. This CDR3 reads CASKWNNEQFF.

The J gene is TRBJ2-1, the V gene TRBV29-1; lacking DNA, the TRBD2 call made by TCRdb goes unchecked. CDR1 is SQVTM and CDR2 is ANQGSEA in the germline V gene. The CDR3 runs to 15 residues. Here the CDR3 reads CSVLPRRKGYNEQFF.

The chain recombines TRBV5-1 with TRBJ2-3; TCRdb selects TRBD1, and the lack of DNA leaves this call unchecked. Germline assignment: CDR1 SGHRS and CDR2 YFSETQ. The CDR3 runs 14 residues. The CDR3 loop reads CASKTGTGADTQYF.

The V and J genes are TRBV12-5 and TRBJ1-1. This CDR3 has 13 residues. CDR1 and CDR2 from the germline V gene are LGHNT and FRNRAP. The CDR3 spells CASGLSRPYEAFF.